The source of this T cell receptor beta chain is a study of CD8 T cells in ankylosing spondylitis. The study, taken as a whole, reports: Apparently characteristic of ankylosing spondylitis blood was a TCR beta motif (under ten highly homologous variants). Disease-linked clones reportedly concentrated significantly in matched ankylosing spondylitis synovial fluid.

This clonotype appeared a few times. The antigen is unknown. Germline CDR1 SGHTA, CDR2 FQGNSA. CDR3 size: 14 residues. The V gene end was trimmed by 4 bases and the J gene end by 2 bases; junction bases not matched to a gene: 4. TCRdb reanalysed the 5' RACE reads using MiXCR and keeps one entry per CDR3 protein. The table shows 450,000 to 550,000 distinct CDR3 sequences, with about 5.7% occurring only once. The sequencing input was blood, either unsorted or a sorted T cell fraction (not recorded which). The origin of this receptor is a male donor with ankylosing spondylitis. The chain combines TRBV7-2 with TRBJ2-7, with 8 bases lining up with TRBD1. The CDR3 sequence is CASSSNRGTYEQYF. CDR3 DNA: TGTGCCAGCAGCTCAAACAGGGGGACCTACGAGCAGTACTTC. Full variable domain (remainder filled in from reference TRBV7-2 and TRBJ2-7): GAGVSQSPSNKVTEKGKDVELRCDPISGHTALYWYRQSLGQGLEFLIYFQGNSAPDKSGLPSDRFSAERTGGSVSTLTIQRTQQEDSAVYLCASSSNRGTYEQYFGPGTRLTVT.